This TCR beta chain came from a study of cytomegalovirus exposure and HLA in healthy donors (dated by TCRdb to 2017 to 2019). For context, the study as a whole: In an earlier analysis of 550 to 750 of the donors, 276 Gb of sequence data and 90 million to 130 million unique TCR beta sequences from some 170 million T cells were reported. The genetic ancestry cluster associated with self-reported Caucasian donors included roughly 84% of the 398 genotyped donors. In an earlier analysis of several hundred of the donors, high-throughput TCR beta sequencing was used to judge whether each TCR beta V gene segment behaved as functional or pseudogenic. The number of typed donors differed by locus: roughly 629-630 for A, B, C, DRB1 and DQB1; approximately 540 for DQA1; approximately 600 for DPA1; and about 450 for DPB1. In a later analysis, previously published TCR beta repertoires from about 670 donors were re-analyzed and high-resolution HLA genotyping was added so that TCR occurrence patterns could be studied. In addition to the first cohort of roughly 700 subjects, a separate validation cohort of approximately 120 different subjects was used. Roughly 290 gigabases of sequencing data and around 80 million unique TCR sequences made up an early release that covered approximately 700 HLA-typed donors. The study aimed to test whether cataloging public T cell receptors could reveal signatures of past pathogen exposure. Class I and class II HLA loci were covered by the typing at four-digit resolution. A later genetic analysis used genome-wide SNP genotypes for about three fifths of the roughly 700 donors, treating that subset as a discovery cohort. The study profiled the T cell repertoires of about 640 subjects by immunosequencing and related them to cytomegalovirus serostatus. Rather than drawing on any new phenotypic data, the later analysis identified candidate immune exposures from TCR beta sequences and the way those sequences occurred across donors. Donor age, sex, ethnicity and CMV serostatus were compiled together with the repertoire data. To predict cytomegalovirus infection status, the study combined high-throughput TCR immunosequencing, statistical association of individual TCRs with disease status, and machine learning. Among roughly 400 genotyped donors of the cohort, an average of about 240,000 unique TCR beta nucleotide sequences was sequenced per donor, of which approximately 18% were non-productive. Every repertoire in the discovery cohort had been generated on one and the same sequencing platform. Because of strong linkage in the cohort, four to six DR-DQ haplotypes were treated as single units for association and clustering. What the authors observed across the whole study: Several of the top co-occurrence clusters appeared to be linked to parvovirus B19, influenza, CMV and Epstein-Barr virus, according to a later analysis. When HLA alleles, especially DR and DQ, strongly co-occurred, attributing TCR associations to individual alleles was difficult. A group of highly shared sequence variants was considered likely to be a technical artifact of the sequencing pipeline. The earlier analysis of approximately 560 of the donors excluded 15 to 20 rarely observed V segments, including chromosome 9 orphons, because counts were too low. A further reported finding was that TCR beta sequences accurately predicted the HLA-A and HLA-B alleles for most subjects in the first cohort. In vitro tests confirmed that a few of the cytomegalovirus-associated TCR beta chains recognize cytomegalovirus antigens. A total of 164 TCR beta chains were listed by the study as associated with cytomegalovirus. Correlated functional status among segregating V segments might reflect linkage disequilibrium, but an unknown experimental factor could not be ruled out. In a later analysis, HLA-associated TCR beta chains were found to be more clonally expanded and to have lower generation probabilities than equally common non-associated chains. A later analysis found that most CMV-associated TCR beta chains appeared HLA-restricted, with HLA associations seemingly driven largely by CMV exposure. Only TCR beta chains were sequenced in this cohort, and the absence of alpha or paired-chain data limited detectable features. Sequencing depth was assumed to be roughly uniform across donors in the presence/absence analyses, though that assumption may not hold. According to the authors, the approach could potentially be generalized to other disease states and immunological phenotypes. Because HLA typing was missing for some donors at each locus, association tests included only the typed subset. Across donors, most TCR sequences were observed very rarely, whereas some public TCRs were present in many individuals. In a later genetic analysis, fewer N-insertions in productive TCRs were reported among donors in an Asian-associated ancestry cluster than the approximately 630-donor mean. In a later analysis, around 15,000 TCR beta sequences were associated with specific HLA alleles at a false discovery rate of 0.05. The only immune exposure information available for the cohort was CMV serostatus. Broadly in line with IMGT annotations, most TCR beta V segments showed up in productive rearrangements about 90% or about 30% of the time in an earlier analysis of several hundred of the donors. An association between a missense DCLRE1C variant and V-gene and J-gene trimming of TCR beta chains was found in a later genetic analysis and replicated in an independent cohort. According to a later analysis, TCR association rates differed among HLA loci, with DRB1 alleles showing the most associated TCRs and HLA-C alleles showing the fewest. The classifier was reported to diagnose cytomegalovirus status with high specificity and sensitivity in both the original and validation cohorts. Because the 87-base-pair reads could not distinguish some IMGT-functional V segments, including TRBV6-2 and TRBV6-3, those segments were excluded.

V loses 0 bases, J loses 2 bases, and the germline ends lie 14 bases apart. The CDR3, cysteine through phenylalanine, is 17 amino acids long. The entry retains the CDR3 DNA only, 51 bases that are in frame from base 1. CDR1 and CDR2 are read off the germline V gene as SGDLS and YYNGEE. The cohort comprised more than 550 healthy bone marrow donors. At the time of sampling, every cohort member was nominally healthy, though immune exposures that went unrecorded were likely present. The donor was CMV seronegative and was included in the group of about 400 seronegative cohort members. A peripheral blood sample was provided by each donor, and peripheral blood mononuclear cells were used for TCR beta sequencing. The Qiagen DNeasy Blood Extraction Kit was used to extract genomic DNA from the blood cell samples. With regard to this clone: Its antigen is unknown. The sample holds no much larger clone one base away, and base qualities are not on file.

Library prep was done by the immunoSEQ multiplex PCR assay. For the multiplex PCR, a mixture combining 60 forward primers for TCR Vbeta segments and 13 reverse primers for TCR Jbeta segments was used. The CDR3 region of rearranged TCR beta genes was amplified from genomic DNA by a multiplex PCR assay. The Illumina HiSeq System was used to sequence the amplified TCR beta libraries as 87-base-pair reads. The study's own analysis went as follows. Across the 666 repertoires, a later analysis counted tens of millions of unique TCR beta chains, some 11 million of which were shared by at least two donors. To remove PCR and sequencing errors, raw reads were error-corrected and collapsed into unique sequences using a nearest-neighbor algorithm that merged closely related sequences. V, D and J gene segments were assigned by aligning CDR3 sequences to IMGT reference sequences. For a sequence to be retained, a match of at least six nucleotides to both a V gene segment and a J gene segment was required. A rearrangement was called productive if the CDR3 had no stop codons and remained in frame with V and J, and every other rearrangement was called non-productive. CDR3 was defined according to IMGT convention as the region running from the second conserved V-encoded cysteine to the conserved J-encoded phenylalanine. In an earlier analysis of around 570 of the donors, sequences lacking an unambiguous match to a single V gene segment were excluded. In an earlier analysis of several hundred of the donors, V segments were called functional above 56.7% productive rearrangements and were called segregating when the between-donor standard deviation exceeded 5%. A statistical classification framework was developed to diagnose cytomegalovirus status using the catalog of TCR beta chain sequences. In a later analysis, V and J genes were assigned by comparing TCR nucleotide sequences against IMGT/GENE-DB human TR gene sequences. A later analysis assigned CDR3 sequences and most-parsimonious VDJ recombination scenarios with the TCRdist pipeline. In a later analysis, each TCR beta chain was defined by its CDR3 amino acid sequence together with its V-gene family, and reads lacking a unique V-gene family were excluded. In a later analysis, 450 to 600 highly shared, low-generation-probability nucleotide sequences were removed to address suspected cross-contamination and a sequencing artifact. For each public chain, a later analysis derived a clonal expansion index from normalized ranks of inferred template counts within each repertoire. Generation probabilities in a later analysis came from a VDJ recombination model fitted to out-of-frame rearrangements, and those results were checked against IGoR. In a later analysis, hypergeometric tests were used to score TCR-TCR, TCR-HLA and TCR-CMV co-occurrence, with a repertoire-size bias correction applied to TCR pairs. To estimate false discovery rates, a later analysis permuted the HLA or CMV assignments 20 times. In a later analysis, co-occurring TCRs were grouped using DBSCAN, and TCRdist sequence similarity was added for clustering within HLA-allele-positive subsets. Repertoires with fewer than 30,000 or more than 120,000 public chains were left out of co-occurrence clustering, as were a handful of repertoires with anomalous nucleotide sharing. TCRdb took this table from immuneACCESS and kept in-frame rearrangements with V and J called. Such tables lack part of the clones; where checked against another copy, unresolved V genes explain under half of the gap, and the rest is unexplained. That table furnishes V, J and clone size, whereas the DNA furnished D and trimming. Within this sample are around 63,000 clones, with more than 70% of them counted one time only. The biggest ten clones account for around 9.7% of the sample.

Sequenced sample: PBMCs. The chain was built from TRBV9 and TRBJ2-2, with TRBD1 perhaps the D gene, on 5 matching bases. This clonotype originated in a man aged 35 to 55 in good health and CMV-seronegative. DNA sequence: TGTGCCAGCAGCGTAGCAGAAAGGGGCTACAACACCGGGGAGCTGTTTTTT. It translates to CASSVAERGYNTGELFF.